This paragraph reports one TCR beta chain. Its antigen is unknown. The read is 3 residues too short to cover the CDR3 end, so that end is filled in from the germline J gene. Profiling relied on immunoSEQ multiplex PCR, and the TCRdb table lists in-frame clones only, not all of them. The data show 31,000 or so clones, and the top ten clones hold roughly 4.2%. The sample comes from a study of T cells in women clearing cervical HPV infection. Study outcomes and limitations: T-cell numbers per sample were unknown and may explain richness differences. CIN3+ cases had significantly higher TCR repertoire richness than controls, but evenness did not differ. Cases and controls were distinguished at AUC 0.83 by richness and V genes.

V lost 4 bases, J lost 7 bases, and 13 bases lay in between. Germline CDR1 is WNHNN and CDR2 is SYGVQD (reference sequence). CDR3 size: 13 residues. The chain combines TRBV10-1 with TRBJ1-2; D perhaps matches TRBD1 (6 bases). Sequencing was done on a sample of blood buffy coat. The TCR was taken from a woman between 18 and 70 years old with a cervical HPV16 infection that either progressed to CIN3+ or cleared (not recorded which). The CDR3 sequence is CASSANRVGGYTF. The DNA read from the CDR3 is TGCGCCAGCAGTGCCAACAGGGTCGGTGGC.